The 6 T cell receptor beta chains listed next were all sequenced from one sample in a study of vaccination effects on CD4 cells after COVID-19. Sequenced by immunoSEQ multiplex PCR; TCRdb stores in-frame clones only, minus some. The sample consists of about 80,000 clones, around 77% of them appearing once. What these receptors recognize is not known. The ViraFEST assay expanded antigen-specific CD4+ T cells with viral peptide pools before sequencing. Following 10 days of culture, CD4+ T cells were isolated. Two doses of BNT162b2 or mRNA-1273 vaccine were administered to participants. The material sequenced was CD4+ T cells from PBMCs cultured with HCoV-OC43 spike peptides, taken after COVID-19 vaccination. Noted subset: HCoV-OC43 spike overlapping peptide pool stimulation. The receptors derive from a human donor who received a COVID-19 vaccine.

The rearrangement uses TRBV7-2 and TRBJ2-2; D may be TRBD2 (5 bases). The CDR3 contains 13 residues. The germline V gene encodes CDR1 SGHTA and CDR2 FQGNSA. V was pared by 3 bases and J by 7 bases, with 9 bases between. DNA for the CDR3: TGTGCCAGCAGCTTGGACTTTTTCGGGGAGCTGTTTTTT. Protein product: CASSLDFFGELFF.

V is TRBV7-2 and J is TRBJ2-6; D possibly corresponds to TRBD2 (7 bases). V lost 4 bases, J lost 1 base, and 17 bases lay in between. The CDR3 length is 18 residues. Germline CDR1 SGHTA, CDR2 FQGNSA. The CDR3 region has the DNA TGTGCCAGCAGCTGGGGGCGGCGGGGGAGGTCTGGGGCCAACGTCCTGACTTTC. This sequence encodes CASSWGRRGRSGANVLTF.

This chain connects TRBV5-4 to TRBJ2-1; 9 bases align to TRBD2. The CDR3 is made up of 13 amino acids. With 4 bases clipped from V and 9 bases from J, the junction kept 5 bases outside the gene matches. CDR1 is SGHNT, CDR2 YYREEE, per germline (reference sequence). CDR3 bases: TGTGCCAGCAGCGTTGGGACTAGCCTTGAGCAGTTCTTC. Its translation: CASSVGTSLEQFF.

The CDR3 DNA reads TGCAGCGTTGAAGGTCCCGCAGGGATACCCTTAGCTTTCTTT. This gives the protein CSVEGPAGIPLAFF. The chain couples TRBV29-1 to TRBJ1-1; D is perhaps TRBD1 (5 bases). This CDR3 is 14 amino acids long. Germline-derived CDR1 and CDR2 are SQVTM and ANQGSEA. Deletions cut 1 base from V and 10 bases from J, with 19 bases between.

The chain joins TRBV5-5 to TRBJ2-7; D remains unclear. Between the trimmed V and J ends, which lost 2 bases and 0 bases, there was a span of 12 bases. Germline values: CDR1 SGHKS, CDR2 YYEKEE (reference sequence). This CDR3 comprises 15 residues. The CDR3 nucleotides read TGTGCCAGCAGCTTATCCTCCGACCTCTCCTACGAGCAGTACGTC. It specifies CASSLSSDLSYEQYV.

The chain joins TRBV7-2 to TRBJ1-3; 7 bases line up with TRBD1. This CDR3 region has 19 residues. Germline CDR1 SGHTA, CDR2 FQGNSA. Trimming at V came to 6 bases and at J to 4 bases, leaving 21 bases not matched to a gene. CDR3 nucleotides: TGTGCCAGCAGTCGAAATGCGGACCCGGGACAGAAGACAGGAAACACCATATATTTT. Protein sequence: CASSRNADPGQKTGNTIYF.